Presented here are 16 T cell receptor beta chains from one specimen sequenced in a study of blood T cells in healthy people across ages. A second PCR, run for roughly 6 to 11 cycles, used a sample-barcoded 5' primer plus a J-beta primer mix. TCRdb re-analysed the 5' RACE reads in MiXCR, keeping a single row per CDR3 protein. The sample carries hundreds of thousands of distinct CDR3 sequences, about 30% recorded once. What was sequenced was blood. These receptors were obtained from a woman over 75 in good health.

Many counts were recorded for this clonotype. The chain is built from TRBV20-1 and TRBJ2-5; tentatively, D is TRBD2 (5 bases). Looked up from germline, CDR1 is DFQATT and CDR2 is SNEGSKA (reference sequence). The V end was cut by 0 bases, the J end by 0 bases, with 17 bases between. CDR3 length equals 17 residues. Here the CDR3 reads CSARDRAGRRYQETQYF. CDR3 coding DNA: TGCAGTGCTAGAGATAGGGCGGGCAGGCGCTACCAAGAGACCCAGTACTTC.

Concerning this clonotype itself: This may be a read error, as it is one base from a much larger clone. This sequence joins TRBV27 and TRBJ1-5; D is ambiguous. The CDR3 covers 13 residues. Germline assignment: CDR1 MNHEY and CDR2 SMNVEV (reference sequence). In DNA form, the CDR3 reads TGTGCCGGCAGTTTACGGAGCAATCAGCCCCAGCATTTT. This translates into CAGSLRSNQPQHF.

The chain couples TRBV20-1 to TRBJ2-7; the D gene is possibly TRBD2 (6 bases). The ends were cut back, 0 bases at V and 0 bases at J, with 12 bases in the middle. The germline V gene encodes CDR1 DFQATT and CDR2 SNEGSKA (reference sequence). This CDR3 has 15 residues. As DNA, the CDR3 is TGCAGTGCTAGAGAGGCGGGACCGAGCTCCTACGAGCAGTACTTC. Translation: CSAREAGPSSYEQYF.

A single count supports this clonotype. A clone one base away is much larger, so this may be a read error. The chain combines TRBV10-3 with TRBJ1-1; 9 nucleotides match TRBD1. Germline loops: CDR1 ENHRY, CDR2 SYGVKD. The length of the CDR3 is 16 residues. The CDR3 loop is CAISEYRGRLRTEVFF. CDR3 sequence (DNA): TGTGCCATCAGTGAGTACAGGGGGCGACTCCGCACTGAAGTTTTCTTT.

At least ten counts were recorded for this clonotype. This chain uses TRBV7-9 with TRBJ1-2; 10 positions match TRBD1. V lost 5 bases, J lost 3 bases, and 6 bases stayed unmatched. CDR1 and CDR2 from the germline V gene are SEHNR and FQNEAQ (reference sequence). CDR3 size: 15 residues. CDR3 DNA: TGTGCCAGCAGCCCCGGGACAGGGGCTGACTATGGCTACACCTTC. Its translation: CASSPGTGADYGYTF.

This clonotype was detected many times. This chain joins TRBV20-1 and TRBJ1-4; 7 bases fit TRBD1. With V trimmed by 4 bases and J by 5 bases, 4 bases remained unmatched. The CDR3 has 13 residues. The V gene's germline CDR1 is DFQATT and CDR2 SNEGSKA (reference sequence). The CDR3 nucleotides read TGCAGTGCTATTCGACAGGGAAATGAAAAACTGTTTTTT. This encodes CSAIRQGNEKLFF.

This clonotype was seen only a few times. The junction and the germline gene differ at one end; a read error may be behind it. V and J are TRBV15 and TRBJ1-1; D call uncertain. CDR1 and CDR2 (germline): LNHNV, YYDKDF (reference sequence). This CDR3 is 14 amino acids long. The CDR3 nucleotides are TGTACCACCAGCAGAGATACGGCGGGCACTGAAGCTTTCTTT. Amino acid sequence: CTTSRDTAGTEAFF.

As concerns this clonotype: A much larger clone lies a single base off, so this may be a read error. The rearrangement links TRBV6-1 to TRBJ1-4; a possible D gene is TRBD1 (6 bases). In germline, CDR1 is MNHNS, CDR2 SASEGT. The CDR3 spans 16 residues. The CDR3 is CASSGSGQTFNEKRFF. The CDR3 coding sequence is TGTGCCAGCAGTGGGTCCGGACAGACCTTTAATGAAAAACGGTTTTTT.

In its sample, this clonotype was seen many times. This chain links TRBV6-6 with TRBJ1-4; D is unclear. Germline values: CDR1 MNHNY, CDR2 SVGAGI (reference sequence). The CDR3 is made up of 14 amino acids. Trimming took off 8 bases at V and 5 bases at J, with 15 bases between the two ends. The CDR3 coding sequence is TGTGCCAGCGCAAGGGCGGAAGGCAATGAAAAACTGTTTTTT. Translated: CASARAEGNEKLFF.

The chain employs TRBV5-1 and TRBJ2-1, with D possibly called TRBD1 or TRBD2 (6 bases each). The CDR3 loop spans 13 amino acids. V lost 5 bases and J 13 bases, leaving 19 bases between the germline ends. Per germline, CDR1 SGHRS and CDR2 YFSETQ. CDR3 protein: CASSRGLLETQFF. The CDR3 DNA is TGCGCCAGCAGTCGGGGGCTCCTAGAGACCCAGTTCTTC.

This clonotype showed up just once. A much larger clone sits a single nucleotide away, making a read error possible. J is TRBJ2-3 and V is TRBV9; the D gene is possibly TRBD2 (5 bases). There are 14 residues in the CDR3. The V gene lost 5 bases and the J gene lost 5 bases, with 15 bases spanning the gap. From germline, CDR1 is SGDLS and CDR2 YYNGEE. Here the CDR3 DNA reads TGTGCCAGCAGTCTGATTAGCGATATAGATACGCAGTATTTT. Protein product: CASSLISDIDTQYF.

This clonotype showed up many times. The chain is built from TRBV7-2 and TRBJ1-2, with 8 bases that match TRBD1. V was pared by 1 base and J by 5 bases, with 9 bases of the junction left unmatched. The length of the CDR3 is 16 residues. From germline, CDR1 is SGHTA and CDR2 FQGNSA. The CDR3 is CASSLDRTGGGYGYTF. The CDR3 DNA is TGTGCCAGCAGCTTAGACCGAACAGGGGGTGGATATGGCTACACCTTC.

Note on this clonotype: A read error may be the cause here, since a much bigger clone is one base away. The V gene is TRBV7-2, the J gene TRBJ2-5; 7 positions agree with TRBD2. Germline CDR1 and CDR2: SGHTA and FQGNSA. V lost 11 bases, J lost 1 base, and 10 bases stayed unmatched. The CDR3 runs 14 residues. CDR3 loop: CAGAASGFQETQYF. CDR3 sequence (DNA): TGTGCCGGCGCGGCTAGCGGTTTCCAAGAGACCCAGTACTTC.

This clonotype was found many times. The chain couples TRBV6-2 or TRBV6-3 to TRBJ1-2, with unresolved D. The V gene's germline CDR1 is MNHEY and CDR2 SVGEGT. This CDR3 contains 12 residues. Trimming stripped 5 bases from V and 4 bases from J, with 8 bases between. The CDR3 sequence is CASSPTLYGYTF. The CDR3 nucleotides are TGTGCCAGCAGTCCCACACTCTATGGCTACACCTTC.

The chain combines TRBV2 with TRBJ1-5; 7 bases agree with TRBD1. Germline lookup yields CDR1 SNHLY and CDR2 FYNNEI. The ends lost 7 bases at V and 3 bases at J; junction bases unmatched: 9. This CDR3 is built from 15 residues. Written as DNA, the CDR3 is TGTGCCAGCATGATGGACAGGATCTTCAATCAGCCCCAGCATTTT. This gives the protein CASMMDRIFNQPQHF.

This clonotype was counted many times. V gene TRBV12-3 or TRBV12-4 combines with J gene TRBJ1-2, with D perhaps TRBD1 (6 bases). The CDR3 loop spans 12 amino acids. With 5 bases removed from V and 8 bases from J, the gap between germline ends came to 12 bases. CDR3 residues: CASSQGPRGYTF. The CDR3, as DNA: TGTGCCAGCAGTCAGGGGCCACGCGGCTACACCTTC.